This record looks at one TCR beta chain sequence and its context. This specimen comes from a study of blood T cell repertoires in COVID-19. Study-wide background: The samples span acute and convalescent COVID-19 from the United States, Italy and Spain.

There are 15 residues in the CDR3. Germline V lookup: CDR1 KGHSH, CDR2 LQKENI. Trimming pared 3 bases from V and 3 bases from J, leaving 12 bases between. How the authors handled the data: Amplified reference gene primers provided the basis for estimating nucleated cell counts. Profiled with immunoSEQ multiplex PCR; TCRdb holds only in-frame clones, not every one. V and J calls and clone size come straight from that table; D and trimming were deduced from the DNA. The table records 250,000 to 400,000 clones, under 90% of them present only once. The genes are TRBV18 and TRBJ1-5, with a weak D call TRBD1 (6 bases). The specimen sequenced was peripheral blood. This clonotype was sampled from a woman in her twenties or thirties with COVID-19, enrolled during active disease. In DNA form, the CDR3 reads TGTGCCAGCTCACCGGACAGCCCTACCAATCAGCCCCAGCATTTT. Translation gives CASSPDSPTNQPQHF.